This note documents a single T cell receptor (beta chain) sequence. The target antigen is unknown. Data came from immunoSEQ multiplex PCR; TCRdb stores just in-frame clones and leaves some out. The table records approximately 83,000 clones, more than 75% of them present only once. The sample comes from a study of T cells in localized non-small cell lung cancer. Findings and caveats of the study: A raised T cell density in blood coincided with lengthier overall survival. Sequencing covered just one tumor region, so heterogeneity cannot be ruled out.

CDR1 is MNHNS, CDR2 SASEGT, per germline. The CDR3 runs 14 residues. Trimming removed 2 bases from V and 6 bases from J; junction bases left unmatched: 4. The chain uses TRBV6-1 and TRBJ1-5; 7 bases align to TRBD1. This clonotype was sampled from a woman aged 35 to 69 with stage I squamous cell lung carcinoma. The sample consisted of peripheral blood, taken before any cancer treatment. The CDR3 spells CASSEQTGFQPQHF. The CDR3 region has the DNA TGTGCCAGCAGTGAACAGACAGGGTTTCAGCCCCAGCATTTT.